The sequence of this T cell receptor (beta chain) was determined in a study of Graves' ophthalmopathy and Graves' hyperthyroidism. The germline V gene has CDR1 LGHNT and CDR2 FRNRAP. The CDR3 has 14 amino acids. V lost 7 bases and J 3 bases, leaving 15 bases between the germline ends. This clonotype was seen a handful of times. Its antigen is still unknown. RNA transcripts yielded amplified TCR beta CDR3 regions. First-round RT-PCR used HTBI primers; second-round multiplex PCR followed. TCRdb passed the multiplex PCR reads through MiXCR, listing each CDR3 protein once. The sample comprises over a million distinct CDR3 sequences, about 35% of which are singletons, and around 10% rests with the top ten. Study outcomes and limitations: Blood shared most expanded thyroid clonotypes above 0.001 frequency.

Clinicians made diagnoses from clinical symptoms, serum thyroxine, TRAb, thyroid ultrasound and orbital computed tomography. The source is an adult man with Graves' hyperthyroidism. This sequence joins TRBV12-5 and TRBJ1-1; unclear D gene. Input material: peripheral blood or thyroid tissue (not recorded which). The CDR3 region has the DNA TGTGCTAGTGCCCCCACGGGGAGGGACACTGAAGCTTTCTTT. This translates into CASAPTGRDTEAFF.